The 30 T cell receptor beta chains given below trace back to one sample, sequenced in a study of neurological immune-mediated disorders. MiXCR was run by TCRdb on the 5' RACE reads, yielding one entry per CDR3 protein. The sample carries 65,000 to 90,000 distinct CDR3 sequences, 10% recorded once. The sample comprised PBMCs. The receptors come from a middle-aged man in good health.

This chain connects TRBV6-5 to TRBJ2-2; D might be TRBD1 (6 bases). This CDR3 contains 12 residues. V lost 5 bases and J 16 bases, leaving 17 bases between the germline ends. The germline gives CDR1 MNHEY, CDR2 SVGAGI. CDR3 coding DNA: TGTGCCAGCAGTGGGGGCACCGGGGAGTCGTTTTTT. It translates to CASSGGTGESFF.

The chain carries TRBV19 and TRBJ2-4, with D perhaps matching TRBD1 or TRBD2 (5 bases each). V lost 4 bases and J lost 2, with 12 bases in between. This CDR3 comprises 15 residues. Germline loops: CDR1 LNHDA, CDR2 SQIVND (reference sequence). The CDR3: CASSTVGAPKNIQYF. CDR3 sequence (DNA): TGTGCCAGTAGTACTGTCGGGGCACCCAAAAACATTCAGTACTTC.

This clonotype was found once. The gene calls are TRBV5-1 and TRBJ2-1; D is undetermined. CDR1 is SGHRS and CDR2 is YFSETQ in the germline V gene. This CDR3 is 13 amino acids long. Trimming stripped 0 bases from V and 14 bases from J, with 15 bases between. CDR3 protein: CASSLGAMKEKFF. The CDR3 region has the DNA TGCGCCAGCAGCTTGGGGGCAATGAAAGAGAAGTTCTTC.

This clonotype showed up many times. V usage is TRBV20-1 and J usage is TRBJ2-7; D is possibly TRBD1 (6 bases). Looked up from germline, CDR1 is DFQATT and CDR2 is SNEGSKA (reference sequence). Between the trimmed V and J ends, which lost 6 bases and 6 bases, there was a span of 21 bases. The CDR3 covers 14 residues. CDR3 amino acids: CSATLHNLGGEQYF. CDR3 DNA: TGCAGTGCGACCCTTCACAATCTAGGGGGCGAGCAGTACTTC.

In this sample, this clonotype turned up many times. This sequence joins TRBV2 and TRBJ2-7; 8 bases fit TRBD1. Germline assignment: CDR1 SNHLY and CDR2 FYNNEI. The CDR3 consists of 14 residues. J was trimmed by 2 bases and V by 3 bases; bases with no gene match: 3. The CDR3 region has the DNA TGTGCCAGCAGTGAGGGACAGGCCCCCTACGAGCAGTACTTC. It yields the protein CASSEGQAPYEQYF.

This clonotype was detected ten times or more. The chain employs TRBV6-1 and TRBJ2-7; D remains ambiguous. Germline lookup yields CDR1 MNHNS and CDR2 SASEGT. The CDR3 spans 15 residues. The V and J ends lost 3 bases and 3 bases respectively, with 15 bases between them. The DNA for the CDR3 is TGTGCCAGCAGTGATGCACTTCCACCTAACTACGAGCAGTACTTC. Amino acid sequence: CASSDALPPNYEQYF.

This clonotype was counted many times. The V gene is TRBV9, the J gene TRBJ2-1; 10 nucleotides match TRBD2. The V segment lost 0 bases and the J segment 7 bases; nucleotides outside the gene matches: 7. The CDR3 covers 16 residues. Germline loops: CDR1 SGDLS, CDR2 YYNGEE. The CDR3 reads CASSVVSGGAQNEQFF. The CDR3 nucleotides are TGTGCCAGCAGCGTAGTAAGCGGGGGGGCCCAGAATGAGCAGTTCTTC.

This clonotype was detected ten times or more. The genes are TRBV29-1 and TRBJ1-2, with 7 bases identical to TRBD1. J gave up 8 bases and V 7 bases, and 13 bases lay outside the gene matches. Per germline, CDR1 SQVTM and CDR2 ANQGSEA. CDR3 length equals 13 residues. DNA of the CDR3: TGCAGCGCCGGGGGACAGTCCTTTATAGGCTACACCTTC. Residues: CSAGGQSFIGYTF.

This clonotype was recorded many times. The CDR3 loop is CASSFWRANTEAFF. Written as DNA, the CDR3 is TGCGCCAGCAGCTTCTGGCGAGCGAACACTGAAGCTTTCTTT. The V call is TRBV5-1, the J call TRBJ1-1, with D unclear. This CDR3 is built from 14 residues. Germline assignment: CDR1 SGHRS and CDR2 YFSETQ. Between the trimmed V and J ends, which lost 2 bases and 1 base, there was a span of 9 bases.

This clonotype turned up a few times. The chain links TRBV15 to TRBJ1-2; D call uncertain. This CDR3 spans 13 amino acids. Trimming shortened V by 0 bases and J by 5 bases, and 7 bases separated the two germline ends. The germline V gene has CDR1 LNHNV and CDR2 YYDKDF (reference sequence). CDR3 bases: TGTGCCACCAGCAGAGAGACCGGGTATGGCTACACCTTC. The encoded protein is CATSRETGYGYTF.

This clonotype was seen many times. V usage is TRBV29-1 and J usage is TRBJ2-3; D perhaps matches TRBD2 (7 bases). The CDR3 has 13 amino acids. Trimming removed 6 bases from V and 6 bases from J, with 16 bases in between. Germline CDR1 and CDR2: SQVTM and ANQGSEA. This chain's CDR3 is CSVVRGGVDTQYF. The CDR3 DNA reads as TGCAGCGTCGTTAGGGGGGGGGTGGATACGCAGTATTTT.

The chain joins TRBV11-2 to TRBJ2-7; D may match TRBD1 or TRBD2 (5 bases each). V was clipped by 0 bases and J by 3 bases, with 12 bases between them. CDR1 and CDR2 from the germline V gene are SGHAT and FQNNGV. CDR3 length: 15 amino acids. CDR3 residues: CASSLERGFLYEQYF. In nucleotides, the CDR3 is TGTGCCAGCAGCTTAGAGAGGGGTTTTCTCTACGAGCAGTACTTC.

The rearrangement uses TRBV6-6 and TRBJ1-5, with D unclear. V dropped 2 bases and J dropped 0 bases, with 11 bases sitting between them. Per germline, CDR1 MNHNY and CDR2 SVGAGI (reference sequence). The CDR3 sequence is 16 residues long. CDR3 DNA sequence: TGTGCCAGCAGTTACGAGCCAGGTTTTAGCAATCAGCCCCAGCATTTT. It is translated as CASSYEPGFSNQPQHF.

Ten or more counts support this clonotype. V and J are TRBV20-1 and TRBJ2-3; 7 bases are a match to TRBD2. V trimming: 6 bases; J trimming: 2 bases; junction bases outside the gene matches: 20. The CDR3 extends over 18 amino acids. In germline, CDR1 is DFQATT, CDR2 SNEGSKA (reference sequence). CDR3 DNA sequence: TGCAGTGCGGAGGCGTCCGAAGTCCGGCGGGGGTTCACAGATACGCAGTATTTT. Its translation is CSAEASEVRRGFTDTQYF.

Only a few counts were recorded for this clonotype. The chain carries TRBV2 and TRBJ2-4; 11 nucleotides align to TRBD2. The CDR3 runs 17 residues. The germline CDR1 and CDR2 sequences are SNHLY and FYNNEI. V dropped 4 bases and J dropped 0; count of bases not matched to a gene: 5. CDR3 sequence reads: CASSVTSGMLAKNIQYF. The CDR3 DNA reads as TGTGCCAGCAGTGTGACTAGCGGGATGCTAGCCAAAAACATTCAGTACTTC.

This clonotype has a count of ten or more. CDR3 residues: CATSRDMFRDRNTEAFF. As DNA, the CDR3 is TGTGCCACCAGCAGAGATATGTTTCGGGACAGGAACACTGAAGCTTTCTTT. The chain employs TRBV15 and TRBJ1-1; 7 nucleotides align to TRBD1. Germline CDR1 is LNHNV and CDR2 is YYDKDF (reference sequence). The CDR3 extends over 17 amino acids. V lost 0 bases and J lost 1; bases outside the gene matches: 8. Full variable domain (missing parts from reference TRBV15 and TRBJ1-1): DAMVIQNPRYQVTQFGKPVTLSCSQTLNHNVMYWYQQKSSQAPKLLFHYYDKDFNNEADTPDNFQSRRPNTSFCFLDIRSPGLGDTAMYLCATSRDMFRDRNTEAFFGQGTRLTVV.

This clonotype was detected ten times or more. The chain employs TRBV5-1 and TRBJ2-5, with TRBD2 matching over 9 bases. Germline CDR1 SGHRS, CDR2 YFSETQ. The CDR3 covers 16 residues. V lost 4 bases and J lost 4; bases outside the gene matches: 11. For the CDR3, the DNA is TGCGCCAGCAGCCGTCTGACTAGCGGAAAGGGAGAGACCCAGTACTTC. Its protein is CASSRLTSGKGETQYF.

This clonotype showed up many times. This chain connects TRBV7-9 to TRBJ2-2; TRBD2 matches 11 bases. The CDR3 spans 15 residues. Germline V gives CDR1 SEHNR, CDR2 FQNEAQ (reference sequence). V shed 5 bases, J shed 11 bases, and the junction held 10 bases outside the gene matches. DNA for the CDR3: TGTGCCAGCAGCATATTGACTAGCGGGAAAGGCGAGCTGTTTTTT. This translates into CASSILTSGKGELFF. Full variable domain (rest looked up from reference TRBV7-9 and TRBJ2-2): DTGVSQNPRHKITKRGQNVTFRCDPISEHNRLYWYRQTLGQGPEFLTYFQNEAQLEKSRLLSDRFSAERPKGSFSTLEIQRTEQGDSAMYLCASSILTSGKGELFFGEGSRLTVL.

This clonotype was observed at least ten times. The rearrangement uses TRBV4-3 and TRBJ1-3, with D uncertain. Trimming shortened V by 0 bases and J by 4 bases, and 16 bases separated the two germline ends. CDR3 length equals 17 residues. Germline V CDR1 and CDR2: LGHNA, YSLEER. The CDR3 DNA reads TGCGCCAGCAGCCAAGAGGGGTCACACTCATCCGGAAACACCATATATTTT. Its translation: CASSQEGSHSSGNTIYF.

This clonotype was found many times. The V call is TRBV2, the J call TRBJ1-1; D may be TRBD1 (6 bases). This CDR3 is built from 13 residues. Trimming shortened V by 5 bases and J by 7 bases, and 14 bases separated the two germline ends. Per the germline V gene, CDR1 is SNHLY and CDR2 is FYNNEI. The CDR3: CASSKDRLIEAFF. The CDR3 DNA reads as TGTGCCAGCAGTAAGGACAGACTAATTGAAGCTTTCTTT.

The table lists this clonotype with a few counts. The genes are TRBV9 and TRBJ2-7, with D possibly TRBD2 on 6 matching bases. Germline values: CDR1 SGDLS, CDR2 YYNGEE. Between the trimmed V and J ends, which lost 3 bases and 3 bases, there was a span of 10 bases. The CDR3 extends over 13 amino acids. The CDR3 bases are TGTGCCAGCAGCGAAGGACTAAACTACGAGCAGTACTTC. Translated: CASSEGLNYEQYF.

This clonotype was picked up many times. The chain joins TRBV7-9 to TRBJ2-7; 9 bases match TRBD1. The V gene's germline CDR1 is SEHNR and CDR2 FQNEAQ (reference sequence). CDR3 length equals 14 residues. V shed 4 bases and J 5 bases; nucleotides not matched to a gene: 6. DNA for the CDR3: TGTGCCAGCAGCTCGCCGGGACAGGGAAACGAGCAGTACTTC. Amino acids: CASSSPGQGNEQYF.

J is TRBJ2-2 and V is TRBV3-1; D assignment may be TRBD1 or TRBD2 (6 bases each). Per germline, CDR1 LGHDT and CDR2 YNNKEL (reference sequence). V was clipped by 5 bases and J by 10 bases, with 11 bases between them. The CDR3 has 12 amino acids. This CDR3 is CASSGGLVELFF. The CDR3, as DNA: TGTGCCAGCAGCGGGGGGCTGGTGGAGCTGTTTTTT.

This clonotype was picked up many times. This chain connects TRBV5-1 to TRBJ1-1; D is uncertain. Trimming removed 7 bases at V and 0 bases at J, with 19 bases between. Germline-derived CDR1 and CDR2 are SGHRS and YFSETQ. CDR3 length: 16 amino acids. CDR3 DNA sequence: TGCGCCAGCCAGGTTACCTCCTCGGTAATGAACACTGAAGCTTTCTTT. Translated, it gives CASQVTSSVMNTEAFF.

The rearrangement joins TRBV5-1 to TRBJ2-3, with 7 bases lining up with TRBD1. Germline CDR1 reads SGHRS; CDR2 reads YFSETQ. The CDR3 extends over 15 amino acids. J lost 1 base, V lost 2 bases, and 4 bases had no gene match. CDR3 sequence: CASSFDRVGTDTQYF. The CDR3, as DNA: TGCGCCAGCAGCTTCGACAGGGTGGGCACAGATACGCAGTATTTT.

This clonotype was counted only a few times. The chain has TRBV20-1 and TRBJ2-1; 8 bases are shared with TRBD1. In germline, CDR1 is DFQATT, CDR2 SNEGSKA (reference sequence). Germline trimming cut 6 bases from V and 5 bases from J; bases unmatched to any gene: 9. The CDR3 totals 14 residues. The CDR3 region is CSAWTGRVDNEQFF. As DNA, the CDR3 is TGCAGTGCATGGACAGGGCGTGTAGACAATGAGCAGTTCTTC.

This clonotype was detected ten times or more. The V and J genes are TRBV5-1 and TRBJ2-1, with a tentative D call TRBD2 (6 bases). The CDR3 contains 14 residues. The germline V gene encodes CDR1 SGHRS and CDR2 YFSETQ. The V gene lost 4 bases and the J gene lost 6 bases, with 14 bases spanning the gap. CDR3 sequence: CASSPPGTRNEQFF. In DNA form, the CDR3 reads TGCGCCAGCAGCCCGCCCGGGACTCGCAATGAGCAGTTCTTC. The full variable domain, completed using reference TRBV5-1 and TRBJ2-1, is KAGVTQTPRYLIKTRGQQVTLSCSPISGHRSVSWYQQTPGQGLQFLFEYFSETQRNKGNFPGRFSGRQFSNSRSEMNVSTLELGDSALYLCASSPPGTRNEQFFGPGTRLTVL.

This clonotype was detected many times. V gene TRBV5-6 combines with J gene TRBJ2-7, with TRBD1 identical over 8 bases. The germline V gene encodes CDR1 SGHDT and CDR2 YYEEEE. This CDR3 region has 16 residues. J gave up 5 bases and V 6 bases, and 16 bases lay outside the gene matches. This CDR3 reads CASTPRAQGAWNEQYF. The DNA of the CDR3 is TGTGCCAGCACCCCGAGGGCCCAGGGGGCTTGGAACGAGCAGTACTTC.

This clonotype was seen ten or more times. The rearrangement uses TRBV18 and TRBJ1-5, with D tentatively TRBD1 (5 bases). V lost 3 bases to trimming and J lost 5 bases, with 11 bases between them. The CDR3 is 14 amino acids. Germline assignment: CDR1 KGHSH and CDR2 LQKENI. CDR3 in DNA: TGTGCCAGCTCACCCGGGGCCTCGGATCAGCCCCAGCATTTT. Its protein product is CASSPGASDQPQHF. Combining the CDR3 with reference TRBV18 and TRBJ1-5 gives the whole variable domain NAGVMQNPRHLVRRRGQEARLRCSPMKGHSHVYWYRQLPEEGLKFMVYLQKENIIDESGMPKERFSAEFPKEGPSILRIQQVVRGDSAAYFCASSPGASDQPQHFGDGTRLSIL.

The CDR3 here is CASSLTSGTASFNYGYTF. CDR3 coding DNA: TGCGCCAGCAGCTTGACCTCCGGGACAGCATCTTTTAACTATGGCTACACCTTC. V and J are TRBV5-1 and TRBJ1-2; 7 bases fit TRBD1. The CDR3 contains 18 residues. Germline V gives CDR1 SGHRS, CDR2 YFSETQ. V lost 1 base, J lost 1 base, and 13 bases stayed unmatched.